This TCR beta chain was captured by sequencing in a study of T-cell reconstitution after alpha-beta-depleted transplantation in children. The CDR3 has 14 amino acids. The V gene's germline CDR1 is DFQATT and CDR2 SNEGSKA (reference sequence). V shed 6 bases and J shed 10 bases, with 21 bases lying between them. The authors prepared the TCRbeta library with unique molecular identifiers. MiXCR was run by TCRdb on the PCR reads, yielding one entry per CDR3 protein. The table records around 680,000 distinct CDR3 sequences, 15% to 20% of them present only once. The source of this sequence is a human donor who donated a stem cell graft to a child with acute myeloid leukemia. The input for sequencing was PBMCs from the stem cell graft donor, taken from the stem cell graft. The chain joins TRBV20-1 to TRBJ1-4; D remains unclear. In nucleotides, the CDR3 is TGCAGTGCCGTTCCGGGATATAACGTAGGAAAACTGTTTTTT. Residues: CSAVPGYNVGKLFF.